What follows are 20 T cell receptor beta chains derived from one specimen sequenced in a study of T cells in Graves' hyperthyroidism and ophthalmopathy. Authors of the study amplified TCR beta CDR3 regions from RNA transcripts. A first-round RT-PCR of the TCR CDR3 used the HTBI primer set. TCRdb called the multiplex PCR reads again in MiXCR, with one record for every CDR3 protein. The profile shows about half a million distinct CDR3 sequences, about 20% of them singletons. The sequenced material came from blood. All receptors come from a woman in her seventies with Graves' ophthalmopathy.

At least ten counts were recorded for this clonotype. This chain links TRBV5-1 with TRBJ1-1; D is unresolved. Trimming left V 0 bases short and J 1 base short, with 10 bases between. This CDR3 is built from 15 residues. The germline CDR1 and CDR2 sequences are SGHRS and YFSETQ. The CDR3 sequence is CASSLGRLGNTEAFF. CDR3 in DNA: TGCGCCAGCAGCTTGGGACGCTTGGGGAACACTGAAGCTTTCTTT.

In its sample, this clonotype was seen a few times. The genes are TRBV3-1 and TRBJ2-7; D perhaps matches TRBD2 (5 bases). Germline-derived CDR1 and CDR2 are LGHDT and YNNKEL (reference sequence). Deletions cut 4 bases from V and 3 bases from J, with 13 bases between. The CDR3 length is 14 residues. This chain's CDR3 is CASSPLAGLYEQYF. The DNA for the CDR3 is TGTGCCAGCAGCCCTCTGGCGGGTCTCTACGAGCAGTACTTC.

The chain has TRBV27 and TRBJ2-5; TRBD2 might be the D (5 bases). Trimming cost V 1 base and J 9 bases, with 21 bases left between them. The CDR3 loop spans 16 amino acids. Germline V gene lookup returns CDR1 MNHEY and CDR2 SMNVEV (reference sequence). CDR3 sequence (DNA): TGTGCCAGCAGTTTATACCCCGTGGGAGAAGAGAGGGCCCAGTACTTC. Amino acids: CASSLYPVGEERAQYF.

This clonotype was seen repeatedly, ten times or more. The gene calls are TRBV2 and TRBJ1-2, with unresolved D. Germline V gene lookup returns CDR1 SNHLY and CDR2 FYNNEI. The CDR3 sequence is 12 residues long. The germline V and J ends were trimmed by 1 base and 8 bases, with 8 bases remaining between them. The CDR3 nucleotides read TGTGCCAGCAGTGAAGGGATGGGCGGCTACACCTTC. Translating it yields CASSEGMGGYTF. The full variable domain, its missing parts supplied by reference TRBV2 and TRBJ1-2, is EPEVTQTPSHQVTQMGQEVILRCVPISNHLYFYWYRQILGQKVEFLVSFYNNEISEKSEIFDDQFSVERPDGSNFTLKIRSTKLEDSAMYFCASSEGMGGYTFGSGTRLTVV.

The chain recombines TRBV7-9 with TRBJ1-2, with 12 bases that match TRBD1. V gave up 6 bases and J gave up 7 bases; unmatched junction bases: 12. CDR3 length: 16 amino acids. The germline CDR1 and CDR2 sequences are SEHNR and FQNEAQ (reference sequence). CDR3 sequence: CASSYPGTGGYFGYTF. DNA of the CDR3: TGTGCCAGCAGTTACCCCGGGACAGGGGGCTACTTTGGCTACACCTTC.

In its sample, this clonotype was seen a few times. CDR3 amino acids: CATSARQGNTEAFF. The CDR3 DNA sequence: TGTGCCACCAGCGCCAGACAGGGGAACACTGAAGCTTTCTTT. V and J are TRBV15 and TRBJ1-1; 7 bases align to TRBD1. The germline gives CDR1 LNHNV, CDR2 YYDKDF (reference sequence). The J segment lost 1 base and the V segment lost 5 bases, leaving 4 bases of the junction unmatched. The CDR3 sequence is 14 residues long.

This rearrangement joins TRBV5-1 to TRBJ2-1; TRBD2 matches at 7 bases. Germline loops: CDR1 SGHRS, CDR2 YFSETQ. The V segment lost 0 bases and the J segment 6 bases; nucleotides outside the gene matches: 3. The CDR3 is 14 amino acids. As DNA, the CDR3 is TGCGCCAGCAGCTTGGTGGCGGGAGTCAATGAGCAGTTCTTC. This translates into CASSLVAGVNEQFF.

This clonotype was detected a few times. The genes are TRBV7-2 and TRBJ1-2; 7 bases match TRBD1. CDR3 length equals 15 residues. The V segment lost 5 bases and the J segment 0 bases; nucleotides outside the gene matches: 6. CDR1 is SGHTA, CDR2 FQGNSA, per germline. CDR3 in amino acids: CASSPRTGTNYGYTF. For the CDR3, the DNA is TGTGCCAGCAGCCCCCGGACAGGAACTAACTATGGCTACACCTTC. The full variable domain, rest sourced from reference TRBV7-2 and TRBJ1-2, is GAGVSQSPSNKVTEKGKDVELRCDPISGHTALYWYRQSLGQGLEFLIYFQGNSAPDKSGLPSDRFSAERTGGSVSTLTIQRTQQEDSAVYLCASSPRTGTNYGYTFGSGTRLTVV.

This clonotype was detected many times. The V and J genes are TRBV20-1 and TRBJ1-3; TRBD1 is a possible D gene (5 bases). V lost 2 bases, J lost 2 bases, and 7 bases lay in between. The V gene's germline CDR1 is DFQATT and CDR2 SNEGSKA (reference sequence). There are 13 residues in the CDR3. The CDR3 bases are TGCAGTGCTAGACAGGGAGCTGGAAACACCATATATTTT. Its protein is CSARQGAGNTIYF.

The table lists this clonotype with a few counts. J is TRBJ1-2 and V is TRBV27; a possible D gene is TRBD1 (5 bases). Germline V gene data show CDR1 as MNHEY and CDR2 as SMNVEV (reference sequence). The V end lost 8 bases, the J end lost 4 bases, and 17 bases lay between the germline ends. This CDR3 has 14 residues. Here the CDR3 reads CASAPAGQIYGYTF. CDR3 in DNA: TGTGCCAGCGCCCCGGCAGGGCAGATCTATGGCTACACCTTC.

The chain links TRBV7-2 to TRBJ2-6; D gene ambiguous. Trimming removed 0 bases at V and 5 bases at J, with 8 bases between. There are 15 residues in the CDR3. The germline V gene has CDR1 SGHTA and CDR2 FQGNSA. The CDR3 DNA is TGTGCCAGCAGCTTAGCCCAAAGAAGGGCCAACGTCCTGACTTTC. It codes for CASSLAQRRANVLTF. Combining the CDR3 with reference TRBV7-2 and TRBJ2-6 gives the whole variable domain GAGVSQSPSNKVTEKGKDVELRCDPISGHTALYWYRQSLGQGLEFLIYFQGNSAPDKSGLPSDRFSAERTGGSVSTLTIQRTQQEDSAVYLCASSLAQRRANVLTFGAGSRLTVL.

The table lists this clonotype with many counts. V is TRBV12-3 or TRBV12-4 and J is TRBJ2-1; the D is unclear. The CDR3 has 15 residues. V was clipped by 5 bases and J by 10 bases, with 21 bases between them. The CDR3 coding sequence is TGTGCCAGCAGTCCGCCCTTATACCGGAGCACGGAGCAGTTCTTC. This encodes CASSPPLYRSTEQFF.

This clonotype has at least ten counts. The V call is TRBV5-1, the J call TRBJ2-2; D is unclear. This CDR3 contains 13 residues. V dropped 0 bases and J dropped 5 bases, with 5 bases sitting between them. The germline V gene has CDR1 SGHRS and CDR2 YFSETQ. The CDR3 loop reads CASSLDGTGELFF. Here the CDR3 DNA reads TGCGCCAGCAGCTTGGATGGAACCGGGGAGCTGTTTTTT.

V usage is TRBV24-1 and J usage is TRBJ2-2; the D gene is possibly TRBD2 (5 bases). V was cut by 7 bases and J by 1 base, with 6 bases left in between. This CDR3 region has 13 residues. CDR1 is KGHDR, CDR2 SFDVKD, per germline. Here the CDR3 reads CATRRENTGELFF. CDR3 coding DNA: TGTGCCACCAGGAGGGAGAACACCGGGGAGCTGTTTTTT.

This clonotype was observed a handful of times. CDR3 amino acids: CASSPLAGGGEEQYF. CDR3 DNA sequence: TGTGCCAGCAGCCCGTTAGCGGGAGGTGGAGAAGAGCAGTACTTC. This chain connects TRBV3-1 to TRBJ2-7; 10 bases align to TRBD2. This CDR3 is built from 15 residues. CDR1 is LGHDT, CDR2 YNNKEL, per germline (reference sequence). The J segment lost 7 bases and the V segment lost 4 bases, leaving 10 bases of the junction unmatched.

This chain uses TRBV7-2 with TRBJ2-7, with 7 positions matching TRBD1. J gave up 2 bases and V 5 bases, and 12 bases lay outside the gene matches. Germline loops: CDR1 SGHTA, CDR2 FQGNSA. The CDR3 is 16 amino acids. The CDR3 nucleotides are TGTGCCAGCAGCCCGGGACAGAAACGTCCCCCCTACGAGCAGTACTTC. Protein sequence: CASSPGQKRPPYEQYF.

A few counts support this clonotype. The chain is built from TRBV12-3 or TRBV12-4 and TRBJ1-1, with no clear D. CDR3 size: 12 residues. V was shortened by 4 bases and J by 3 bases, with 6 bases between the two germline ends. The CDR3 coding sequence is TGTGCCAGCAGTTACGGGTACACTGAAGCTTTCTTT. Amino acids: CASSYGYTEAFF.

This clonotype was counted between two and nine times. The V gene is TRBV25-1, the J gene TRBJ2-2; D is unresolved. The germline V gene encodes CDR1 MGHDK and CDR2 SYGVNS. V gave up 6 bases and J gave up 4 bases, with 15 bases separating them. The length of the CDR3 is 15 residues. The DNA for the CDR3 is TGTGCCAGCAGACCTGGGGATTTAACCACCGGGGAGCTGTTTTTT. This codes for CASRPGDLTTGELFF.

The V call is TRBV5-4, the J call TRBJ2-2; possibly TRBD2 for D (7 bases). V lost 1 base to trimming and J lost 7 bases, with 14 bases between them. The CDR3 runs 15 residues. Looked up from germline, CDR1 is SGHNT and CDR2 is YYREEE (reference sequence). DNA of the CDR3: TGTGCCAGCAGCTTGTCACAGGGAGGGTTCGGGGAGCTGTTTTTT. The encoded protein is CASSLSQGGFGELFF.

This clonotype has at least ten counts. This rearrangement joins TRBV13 to TRBJ2-7, with 9 bases matching TRBD2. V shed 4 bases and J 3 bases; nucleotides not matched to a gene: 13. The CDR3 contains 17 residues. Germline CDR1 PRHDT, CDR2 FYEKMQ (reference sequence). The CDR3 DNA reads as TGTGCCAGCAGCTCCAACCTCCGGGCGGGAGGGTTCTACGAGCAGTACTTC. Protein: CASSSNLRAGGFYEQYF.